This TCR beta chain was obtained from a study of human T cells and chemical hapten exposure (dated by TCRdb to 2020 to 2022). For the wider study: For sensitization, 2% DPC in acetone was applied to a roughly 2 cm by roughly 2 cm area of upper inner arm skin. The study tracked peripheral blood TCR repertoire changes in vivo during primary and secondary sensitization to the hapten diphenylcyclopropenone (DPC) in alopecia patients. Patch testing on the upper back used Finn chambers containing 0.01% DPC, with scoring done after 6 days according to International Contact Dermatitis Research Group standards. Libraries were combined into a pool for sequencing, and differences in TCR yield between samples came mainly from small differences in library volumes within the pool. Patients additionally received weekly therapeutic DPC doses to the scalp throughout the roughly 23-week study period. Twenty-nine alopecia patients provided blood for TCR sequencing at one to four time points (pre-sensitization, 2, 6 and 24 weeks). The patient cohort, mostly female, included alopecia areata with under or over 50% scalp involvement, alopecia totalis and alopecia universalis. Blood samples were taken from patients before sensitization (week 0) and then at 2, 6 and about 24 weeks after DPC sensitization.

A distance of 6 bases separates the germline ends of V and J, which lose 0 bases and 8 bases respectively. As encoded in the germline V gene, CDR1 is SGDLS while CDR2 is YYNGEE. Including cysteine and phenylalanine, the CDR3 has 12 amino acids. The CDR3 DNA has 36 bases and is translated from base 1. Study-wide findings and limitations: Expanded TCRs formed significantly more large CDR3 similarity clusters than pre-sensitization or healthy control sets, consistent with antigen-driven responses. All patients had alopecia, a presumed autoimmune disease, so their immune response might differ from that of healthy individuals. The number of TCRs above 1 in 1000 frequency did not change with DPC sensitization; there was no evidence of global repertoire structure alterations. Repeated subsampling changed both the strength of the expansion versus patch-test correlation and the threshold at which the correlation became significant. A positive correlation was found between the number of PT1 expanded TCRs and patch test score, with significance reached at thresholds 8, 16 and 32 but not 4.

This sample's time point label indicates: patch test 1, 2 weeks after DPC sensitization. The treatment or condition label of this sample denotes: therapeutic diphenylcyclopropenone sensitization with weekly scalp DPC. At each patch-test visit, blood was drawn before the patch test was applied. Patients were considered eligible if aged 18 to 70, diagnosed with alopecia and deemed suitable for DPC therapy, and patients were excluded if pregnant. Total RNA was extracted from unfractionated whole blood collected in Tempus Blood RNA tubes. Remarks on this clonotype: Its cognate antigen has yet to be identified. Base qualities are missing; no much larger clone stands one base away.

The method behind the library was RACE. The data were produced on a NextSeq 500. During library preparation, unique molecular identifiers were attached to individual cDNA molecules so that TCRs could be counted in a quantitative, reproducible way. Each blood RNA sample was used to sequence both TCR alpha and TCR beta chains. The study's processing was this. A median of roughly 100,000 TCRs per sample was observed, with a range of about 20,000 to 750,000. V, J and CDR3 annotation of the TCR reads was performed with the Decombinator software suite. For PS versus PT1 abundance plots, all samples were subsampled to the same number of TCRs (28,000). TCRs were defined as expanded if absent before sensitization and observed at least eight times at the 2-week time point. TCRdb itself trimmed the public reads at Q25 with fastp, ran MiXCR and retained productive beta chains. For every CDR3 protein sequence, its rows merge into one entry that carries the most common genes and DNA. Clone size and V and J calls follow TCRdb, not the original study. The sample data list around 99,000 distinct CDR3 sequences, and roughly an eighth of these were observed just once. Roughly 2.1% of the sample is in the top ten clones.

This sample comprised whole blood, obtained in connection with sensitization to the hapten diphenylcyclopropenone (DPC). The TCR comes from a woman in her thirties or forties with alopecia areata. Some clones in this sample may be carry-over from other donors' samples. Rearrangement joined TRBV9 to TRBJ2-1, with no reliable assignment of the D segment. The nucleotide sequence is given as TGTGCCAGCAGCGTAGGTCGGGATGAGCAGTTCTTC. This is translated as CASSVGRDEQFF.